This TCR beta chain was obtained from a study of blood T cells in healthy people across ages. The V end was cut by 7 bases, the J end by 10 bases, with 17 bases between. CDR3 length equals 14 residues. Germline V CDR1 and CDR2: MNHEY, SMNVEV (reference sequence). Those donating, healthy Caucasian individuals from Russia, were aged roughly 6 to 90. Alongside a J-beta primer mix, a sample-barcoded 5' primer served in a second PCR lasting about 6 to 11 cycles. Each cDNA molecule received a tag from a template-switch adaptor that had 12 random nucleotides. MiXCR, applied by TCRdb to the 5' RACE reads, yields one record per CDR3 protein. The sample consists of roughly 1,000,000 distinct CDR3 sequences, approximately 25% of them appearing once. These sequences were also reported in another study, on T cells of mothers and their children.

V and J are TRBV27 and TRBJ1-6; tentatively, D is TRBD1 (6 bases). The sample comprised blood. This clonotype was obtained from a girl aged 2-10 years in good health. CDR3 nucleotide sequence: TGTGCCAGCACACAGGGTTTTCGATTGTCACCCCTCCACTTT. Its protein product is CASTQGFRLSPLHF.